What follows are 2 T cell receptor beta chains derived from one specimen sequenced in a study of T-cell reconstitution after alpha-beta-depleted transplantation in children. Unique molecular identifiers were incorporated during preparation of the TCRbeta library. In TCRdb, the PCR reads were re-called with MiXCR into one record per CDR3 protein. The sample consists of approximately 350,000 distinct CDR3 sequences, 13% of them appearing once. The specimen was PBMCs, collected from the stem cell graft. These receptor sequences come from a human donor who donated a stem cell graft to a child with Fanconi anemia.

Only a few counts were recorded for this clonotype. The rearrangement uses TRBV9 and TRBJ1-1, with D perhaps matching TRBD1 (6 bases). V gave up 4 bases and J gave up 1 base, with 14 bases separating them. CDR1 is SGDLS, CDR2 YYNGEE, per germline. The CDR3 is 15 residues long. This chain's CDR3 is CASSIRGGRNTEAFF. Written as DNA, the CDR3 is TGTGCCAGCAGCATACGAGGGGGGCGGAACACTGAAGCTTTCTTT.

The V gene is TRBV7-6, the J gene TRBJ2-5, with D unclear. The CDR3 covers 18 residues. V was trimmed by 1 base and J by 4 bases, leaving 22 bases between them. Germline CDR1 and CDR2: SGHVS and FNYEAQ. CDR3 region: CASSLGVRVPGFLETQYF. The CDR3 DNA sequence: TGTGCCAGCAGCTTAGGGGTACGGGTCCCGGGTTTCTTAGAGACCCAGTACTTC.